These 19 T cell receptor beta chains came from one sample sequenced in a study of CD8 T cells in ankylosing spondylitis (TCRdb year 2017). Receptor amplification or capture employed 5' RACE. The data were produced on an Illumina HiSeq 2500. The public reads were quality trimmed at Q25 with fastp and then assembled into clones with MiXCR by TCRdb, keeping productive beta chains. Each CDR3 protein gets just one entry, which takes the most common genes and DNA from the rows behind it. Within this sample are 200,000 to 300,000 distinct CDR3 sequences, with about 24% of them counted one time only. The ten largest account for around 0.58% of the sample. Sequencing used blood, either unsorted or a sorted T cell fraction (not recorded which). The receptors originated from a male donor with ankylosing spondylitis or in good health (not recorded which).

The J gene is TRBJ1-2, the V gene TRBV24-1; D is undetermined. Trimming took off 3 bases at V and 2 bases at J, with 6 bases between the two ends. The CDR3 extends over 13 amino acids. Germline lookup yields CDR1 KGHDR and CDR2 SFDVKD. For the CDR3, the DNA is TGTGCCACCAGTGATCGGTGGAACTATGGCTACACCTTC. Amino acid sequence: CATSDRWNYGYTF.

This clonotype was seen many times. V gene TRBV12-3 or TRBV12-4 combines with J gene TRBJ1-4, with D uncertain. V lost 7 bases and J 4 bases, leaving 10 bases between the germline ends. CDR3 size: 13 residues. This CDR3 is CASKADLNEKLFF. The CDR3 DNA follows: TGTGCCAGCAAGGCCGATCTTAATGAAAAACTGTTTTTT.

This clonotype was picked up many times. V is TRBV20-1 and J is TRBJ2-5; tentatively, D is TRBD1 or TRBD2 (6 bases each). Trimming stripped 3 bases from V and 5 bases from J, with 13 bases between. The CDR3 extends over 13 amino acids. Germline CDR1 reads DFQATT; CDR2 reads SNEGSKA (reference sequence). Here the CDR3 DNA reads TGCAGTGCTAGTTTACCCGGGGGCGAGACCCAGTACTTC. Protein product: CSASLPGGETQYF.

This clonotype occurred many times. The rearrangement links TRBV21-1 to TRBJ2-1; TRBD1, the table's D call, lacks a check against the DNA. TRBV21-1 is a pseudogene. The CDR3 runs 15 residues. The CDR3 region has the DNA TGTGCCAGCAGCAAAGAACAGGGATCCTACAATGAGCAGTTCTTC. Translation gives CASSKEQGSYNEQFF.

This clonotype was seen ten or more times. The gene calls are TRBV20-1 and TRBJ2-1; D is ambiguous. The V end was cut by 3 bases, the J end by 4 bases, with 7 bases between. Germline assignment: CDR1 DFQATT and CDR2 SNEGSKA (reference sequence). The CDR3 length is 12 residues. CDR3 protein: CSARPDYNEQFF. Here the CDR3 DNA reads TGCAGTGCTAGGCCCGATTACAATGAGCAGTTCTTC.

This clonotype was counted ten times or more. This chain connects TRBV28 to TRBJ1-4; D might be TRBD1 (6 bases). V was trimmed by 2 bases and J by 5 bases, leaving 12 bases between them. Germline V gene sequence: CDR1 MDHEN, CDR2 SYDVKM. There are 15 residues in the CDR3. The CDR3 reads CASSLLGGNNEKLFF. The CDR3 DNA reads as TGTGCCAGCAGTTTACTGGGGGGCAACAATGAAAAACTGTTTTTT.

This clonotype was counted between two and nine times. The chain combines TRBV30 with TRBJ1-1; D is uncertain. This CDR3 has 14 amino acids. Germline CDR1 reads GTSNPN; CDR2 reads SVGIG (reference sequence). V lost 0 bases to trimming and J lost 5 bases, with 13 bases between them. CDR3: CAWSVIRISTEAFF. The DNA for the CDR3 is TGTGCCTGGAGTGTTATTCGGATTTCGACTGAAGCTTTCTTT.

This clonotype was counted many times. The gene calls are TRBV20-1 and TRBJ2-4; unclear D gene. There are 13 residues in the CDR3. Per the germline V gene, CDR1 is DFQATT and CDR2 is SNEGSKA (reference sequence). The V end lost 3 bases, the J end lost 6 bases, and 12 bases lay between the germline ends. For the CDR3, the DNA is TGCAGTGCTAGTCAAGGGCTCGGAAACATTCAGTACTTC. Translated, it gives CSASQGLGNIQYF.

This clonotype was counted ten times or more. The rearrangement links TRBV20-1 to TRBJ2-5; D tentatively fits TRBD1 or TRBD2 (6 bases each). V lost 6 bases and J lost 1, with 15 bases in between. The CDR3 length is 14 residues. CDR1 is DFQATT, CDR2 SNEGSKA, per germline (reference sequence). CDR3 DNA sequence: TGCAGTGCCCTACCCGGGGGCGGCCAAGAGACCCAGTACTTC. Protein product: CSALPGGGQETQYF.

The V and J genes are TRBV12-3 or TRBV12-4 and TRBJ2-2; D remains ambiguous. The CDR3 sequence is 15 residues long. V was cut by 9 bases and J by 3 bases, with 17 bases left in between. CDR3 residues: CASSPMGKDTGELFF. In nucleotides, the CDR3 is TGTGCCAGTAGCCCAATGGGAAAGGACACCGGGGAGCTGTTTTTT.

The sample holds many counts of this clonotype. V gene TRBV5-1 combines with J gene TRBJ2-5; D is unclear. Germline assignment: CDR1 SGHRS and CDR2 YFSETQ. The germline V and J ends were trimmed by 0 bases and 5 bases, with 14 bases remaining between them. The CDR3 runs to 15 residues. The CDR3: CASSLGGPNWETQYF. The DNA for the CDR3 is TGCGCCAGCAGCTTGGGAGGCCCCAACTGGGAGACCCAGTACTTC.

This clonotype is termed medium-sized. The chain has TRBV20-1 and TRBJ1-3; no firm D call. Trimming pared 5 bases from V and 0 bases from J, leaving 8 bases between. The CDR3 spans 13 residues. Germline CDR1 DFQATT, CDR2 SNEGSKA (reference sequence). The CDR3 coding sequence is TGCAGTGCTCCCTGGAGCTCTGGAAACACCATATATTTT. It is translated as CSAPWSSGNTIYF.

V gene TRBV30 combines with J gene TRBJ1-6; D gene uncertain. V was clipped by 4 bases and J by 7 bases, with 8 bases between them. Germline CDR1 is GTSNPN and CDR2 is SVGIG (reference sequence). This CDR3 contains 12 residues. CDR3 in amino acids: CAWNRPNSPLHF. Here the CDR3 DNA reads TGTGCCTGGAACCGACCCAATTCACCCCTCCACTTT.

A few counts support this clonotype. CDR3 residues: CSAIAGGGYEQFF. The DNA of the CDR3 is TGCAGTGCTATAGCGGGGGGAGGGTATGAGCAGTTCTTC. The chain is built from TRBV20-1 and TRBJ2-1, with 10 positions matching TRBD2. Trimming at V came to 4 bases and at J to 8 bases, leaving 5 bases not matched to a gene. Germline V gene sequence: CDR1 DFQATT, CDR2 SNEGSKA (reference sequence). This CDR3 comprises 13 residues.

The V call is TRBV20-1, the J call TRBJ2-7; 9 bases fit TRBD2. CDR3 size: 15 residues. Germline CDR1 DFQATT, CDR2 SNEGSKA (reference sequence). V lost 4 bases and J lost 2; bases outside the gene matches: 9. DNA of the CDR3: TGCAGTGCTAAAGTATCCAGCGGGGGGACCTACGAGCAGTACTTC. Residues: CSAKVSSGGTYEQYF.

The chain uses TRBV20-1 and TRBJ2-3; D is ambiguous. CDR1 and CDR2 (germline): DFQATT, SNEGSKA (reference sequence). The CDR3 loop spans 10 amino acids. The CDR3 here is CRPVGDTQYF. The CDR3 nucleotides read TGCAGACCAGTGGGGGATACGCAGTATTTT.

This clonotype was detected many times. The rearrangement links TRBV6-5 to TRBJ2-7, with TRBD1 identical over 9 bases. Trimming removed 2 bases from V and 6 bases from J; junction bases left unmatched: 8. CDR1 MNHEY and CDR2 SVGAGI come from the germline V gene. This CDR3 has 15 amino acids. The CDR3 spells CASSYMRTGVFEQYF. Here the CDR3 DNA reads TGTGCCAGCAGTTACATGCGGACAGGGGTTTTCGAGCAGTACTTC.

The rearrangement uses TRBV20-1 and TRBJ2-7, with D tentatively TRBD1 (6 bases). Deletions cut 0 bases from V and 3 bases from J, with 12 bases between. Germline CDR1 and CDR2: DFQATT and SNEGSKA (reference sequence). The CDR3 has 14 amino acids. The CDR3 sequence is CSARDDTGNYEQYF. The CDR3, as DNA: TGCAGTGCTAGAGATGATACAGGGAACTACGAGCAGTACTTC.

The chain couples TRBV29-1 to TRBJ2-5, with D possibly matching TRBD2 (6 bases). The V gene lost 0 bases and the J gene lost 5 bases, with 13 bases spanning the gap. The CDR3 has 14 amino acids. The germline gives CDR1 SQVTM, CDR2 ANQGSEA. The CDR3 protein is CSVEDPPGGETQYF. CDR3 DNA sequence: TGCAGCGTTGAAGATCCGCCTGGAGGGGAGACCCAGTACTTC.